This T cell receptor beta chain was obtained from a study of molecular identifiers for immune sequencing clone quantification. Study at large: Sequencing covered four of five parts into which replicate RNA from about 20,000 or 100,000 naive CD8 cells was split. Findings and caveats of the study: Among effectors, clones above 20 RNA copies held over 97% of molecules; among naive cells, under 1%.

Sorting recovered naive CD8 T cells on a CD8+CD4-CCR7+CD45RA+ profile. Listed TCR primers, together with previously described methods, were used for the bulk TCR libraries. TCRdb called the PCR reads again in MiXCR, with one record for every CDR3 protein. This sample yields around 40,000 distinct CDR3 sequences, of which 15% to 20% are seen a single time; 0.9% to 1.2% belongs to the top ten. This clonotype appeared many times. Its antigen is still unknown. Input material: naive CD8+ T cells from blood, with Jurkat cell RNA spiked in. The subset: FACS-sorted CD8+CD4-CCR7+CD45RA+ naive T cells. The sequence was collected from a human donor in good health. Some libraries in this study had Jurkat cell RNA spiked in.

This chain's CDR3 is CASSSELAPNYGYTF. Written as DNA, the CDR3 is TGTGCCAGCAGTTCTGAACTTGCCCCTAACTATGGCTACACCTTC. The chain uses TRBV12-3 or TRBV12-4 and TRBJ1-2; no clear D. The CDR3 extends over 15 amino acids. Between the trimmed V and J ends, which lost 4 bases and 0 bases, there was a span of 12 bases.